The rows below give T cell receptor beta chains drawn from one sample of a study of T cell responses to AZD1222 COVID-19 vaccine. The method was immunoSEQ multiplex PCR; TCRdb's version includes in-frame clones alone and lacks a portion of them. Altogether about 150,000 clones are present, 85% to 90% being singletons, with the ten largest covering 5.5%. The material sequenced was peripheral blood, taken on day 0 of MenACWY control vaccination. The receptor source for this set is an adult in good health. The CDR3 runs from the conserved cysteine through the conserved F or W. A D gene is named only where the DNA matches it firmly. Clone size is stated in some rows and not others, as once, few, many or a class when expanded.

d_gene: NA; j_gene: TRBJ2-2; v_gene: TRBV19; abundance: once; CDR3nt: TGTGCCAGTAGTAGGTCGGGGGCCAGCACCGGGGAGCTGTTTTTT; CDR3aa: CASSRSGASTGELFF
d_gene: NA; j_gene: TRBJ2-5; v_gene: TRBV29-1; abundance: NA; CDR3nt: TGCAGCGTTGAAGATCAGCTGGGGGAGACCCAGTACTTC; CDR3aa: CSVEDQLGETQYF
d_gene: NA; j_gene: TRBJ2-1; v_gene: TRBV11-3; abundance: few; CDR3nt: TGTGCCAGCAGCCCCGACGGGCCTAGAGGTGAGCAGTTCTTC; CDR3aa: CASSPDGPRGEQFF
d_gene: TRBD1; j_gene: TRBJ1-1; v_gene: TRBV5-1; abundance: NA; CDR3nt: TGCGCCAGCAGTGGACAGGAGTTACTGAACACTGAAGCTTTCTTT; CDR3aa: CASSGQELLNTEAFF
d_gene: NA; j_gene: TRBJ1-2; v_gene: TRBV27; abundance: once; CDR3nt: TGTGCCAGCAGTTTATTCGCCGGGACTTATGGCTACACCTTC; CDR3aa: CASSLFAGTYGYTF
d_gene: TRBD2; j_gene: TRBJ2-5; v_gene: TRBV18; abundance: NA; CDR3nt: TGTGCCAGCTCACCATTGGGACTAGCGGGAGTTGAGACCCAGTACTTC; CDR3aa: CASSPLGLAGVETQYF
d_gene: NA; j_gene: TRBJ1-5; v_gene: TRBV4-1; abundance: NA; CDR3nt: TGCGCCAGCAGCTTGGCCCGAATCAATCAGCCCCAGCATTTT; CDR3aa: CASSLARINQPQHF
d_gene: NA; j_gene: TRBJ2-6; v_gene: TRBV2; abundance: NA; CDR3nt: TGTGCCAGTGTACAGGCCCGGGGTTCTGGGGCCAACGTCCTGACTTTC; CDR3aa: CASVQARGSGANVLTF
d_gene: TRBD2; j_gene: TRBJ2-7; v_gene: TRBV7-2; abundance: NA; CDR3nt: TGTGCCAGCAGCTTAAGGGTAGCGGGAGGAGGTGAGCAGTACTTC; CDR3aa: CASSLRVAGGGEQYF
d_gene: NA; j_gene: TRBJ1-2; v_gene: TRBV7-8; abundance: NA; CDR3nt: TGTGCCAGCAGCTTCACCGACAGCAACTATGGCTACACCTTC; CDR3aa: CASSFTDSNYGYTF
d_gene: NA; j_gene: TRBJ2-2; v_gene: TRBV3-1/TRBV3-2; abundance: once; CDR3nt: TGTGCCAGCAGCCCACAGGTTAACACCGGGGAGCTGTTTTTT; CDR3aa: CASSPQVNTGELFF
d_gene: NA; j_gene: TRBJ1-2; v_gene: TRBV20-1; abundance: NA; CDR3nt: TGCAGTGCTAGTCGGGGGGCTAGCTATGGCTACACCTTC; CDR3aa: CSASRGASYGYTF
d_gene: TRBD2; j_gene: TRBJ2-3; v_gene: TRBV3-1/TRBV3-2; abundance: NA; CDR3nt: TGTGCCAGCAGCGACAGACTAGCGGATACGCAGTATTTT; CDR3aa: CASSDRLADTQYF
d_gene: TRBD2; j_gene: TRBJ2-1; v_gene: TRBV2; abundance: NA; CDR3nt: TGTGCCAGCACCAAACTCACTAGCGGGGGGGCCGATGAGCAGTTCTTC; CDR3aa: CASTKLTSGGADEQFF
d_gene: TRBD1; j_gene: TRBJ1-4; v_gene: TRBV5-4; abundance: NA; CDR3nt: TGTGCCAGCAGCTTCACAGGGGTGTCTAATGAAAAACTGTTTTTT; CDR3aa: CASSFTGVSNEKLFF
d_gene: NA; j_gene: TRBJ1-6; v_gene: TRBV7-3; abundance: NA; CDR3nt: TGTGCCAGCAGCCCCGGGACGGCTGACTCACCCCTCCACTTT; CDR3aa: CASSPGTADSPLHF
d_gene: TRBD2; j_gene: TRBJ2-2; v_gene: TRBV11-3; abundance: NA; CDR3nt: TGTGCCAGCAGCTTACGACTAGCGGGAGAGGGGGAGCTGTTTTTT; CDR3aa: CASSLRLAGEGELFF
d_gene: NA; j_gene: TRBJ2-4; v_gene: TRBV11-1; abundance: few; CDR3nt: TGTGCCAGCAGCCCTGAGAGGTGGGGCGCGAACATTCAGTACTTC; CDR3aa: CASSPERWGANIQYF
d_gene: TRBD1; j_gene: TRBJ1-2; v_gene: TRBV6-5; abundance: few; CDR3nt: TGTGCCAGCAAGGTTTGGGACAGGGCTAACTATGGCTACACCTTC; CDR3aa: CASKVWDRANYGYTF
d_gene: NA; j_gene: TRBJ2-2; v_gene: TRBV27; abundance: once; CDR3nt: TGTGCCAGCAGTGCCAGAGGGACTTCTCTTACCACCGGGGAGCTGTTTTTT; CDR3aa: CASSARGTSLTTGELFF
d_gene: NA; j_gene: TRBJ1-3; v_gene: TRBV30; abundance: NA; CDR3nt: TGTGCCTGGAGTTTCATGCCCAACTCTGGAAACACCATATATTTT; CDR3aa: CAWSFMPNSGNTIYF
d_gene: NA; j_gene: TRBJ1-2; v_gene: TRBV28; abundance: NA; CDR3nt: TGTGCCAGCTCCAGTCTTTTTATCTATGGCTACACCTTC; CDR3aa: CASSSLFIYGYTF
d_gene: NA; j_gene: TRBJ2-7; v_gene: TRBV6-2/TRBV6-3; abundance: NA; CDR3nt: TGTGCCAGCAGACCTACAGCTACCTACGAGCAGTACTTC; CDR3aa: CASRPTATYEQYF
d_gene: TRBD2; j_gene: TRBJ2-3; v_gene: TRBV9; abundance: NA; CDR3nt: TGTGCCAGCAGCGTCAGCGGGAGCTCAGATACGCAGTATTTT; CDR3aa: CASSVSGSSDTQYF
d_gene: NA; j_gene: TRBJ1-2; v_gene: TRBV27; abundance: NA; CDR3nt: TGTGCCAGCAGTTTCGTTGCCTCGAGCTATGGCTACACCTTC; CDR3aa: CASSFVASSYGYTF
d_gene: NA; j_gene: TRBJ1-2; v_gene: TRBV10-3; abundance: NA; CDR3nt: TGTGCCATCAGTGAGTCGGCTGGTCCCCACTATGGCTACACCTTC; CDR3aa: CAISESAGPHYGYTF
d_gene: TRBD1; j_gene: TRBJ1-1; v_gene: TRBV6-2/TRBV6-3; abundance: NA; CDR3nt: TGTGCCAGCAGTTACTCGTACAGGGGGCCTACTGAAGCTTTCTTT; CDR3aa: CASSYSYRGPTEAFF
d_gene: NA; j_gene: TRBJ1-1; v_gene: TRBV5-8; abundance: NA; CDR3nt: TGTGCCAGCAGCTCCGGACTGATATTGAACACTGAAGCTTTCTTT; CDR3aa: CASSSGLILNTEAFF
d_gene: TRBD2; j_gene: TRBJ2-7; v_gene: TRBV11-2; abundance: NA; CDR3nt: TGTGCCAGCAGCTTCCTAGCGGGATCATACGAGCAGTACTTC; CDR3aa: CASSFLAGSYEQYF
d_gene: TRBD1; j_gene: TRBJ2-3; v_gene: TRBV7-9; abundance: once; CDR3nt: TGTGCCAGCAGCTTTGGCGGACAGGGCACAGATACGCAGTATTTT; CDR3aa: CASSFGGQGTDTQYF
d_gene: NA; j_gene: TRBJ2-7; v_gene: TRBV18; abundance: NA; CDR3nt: TGTGCCAGCTCACCACCTGAGAGGGCAGGGCAGTACTTC; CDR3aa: CASSPPERAGQYF
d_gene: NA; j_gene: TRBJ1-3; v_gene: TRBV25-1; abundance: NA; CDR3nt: TGTGCCAGCAGTGAAGGAAATCCGAGGTCTGGAAACACCATATATTTT; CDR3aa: CASSEGNPRSGNTIYF
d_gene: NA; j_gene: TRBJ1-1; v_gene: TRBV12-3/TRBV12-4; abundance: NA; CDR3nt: TGTGCCAGCAGCCCTGGGACACACACTGAAGCTTTCTTT; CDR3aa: CASSPGTHTEAFF
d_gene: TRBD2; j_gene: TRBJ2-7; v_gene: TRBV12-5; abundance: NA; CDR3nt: TGTGCTAGTGGTCCGGGGACTAGCGGGACCCACTACGAGCAGTACTTC; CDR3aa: CASGPGTSGTHYEQYF
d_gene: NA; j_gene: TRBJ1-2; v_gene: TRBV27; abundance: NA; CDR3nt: TGTGCCAGCAGCAGGGACCGTGGATATGGCTACACCTTC; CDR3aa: CASSRDRGYGYTF
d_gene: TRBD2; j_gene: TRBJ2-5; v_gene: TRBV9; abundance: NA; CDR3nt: TGTGCCAGCAGCGTAGTAGGCGGGAGGGCCGGGGAGACCCAGTACTTC; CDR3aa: CASSVVGGRAGETQYF
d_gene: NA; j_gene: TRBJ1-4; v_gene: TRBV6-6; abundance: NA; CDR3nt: TGTGCCAGCAGATTCCGAGAAAAACTGTTTTTT; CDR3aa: CASRFREKLFF
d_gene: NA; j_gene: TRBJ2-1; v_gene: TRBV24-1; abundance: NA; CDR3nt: TGTGCCACCAGTGACCCGACGAAGTCCTACAATGAGCAGTTCTTC; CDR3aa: CATSDPTKSYNEQFF
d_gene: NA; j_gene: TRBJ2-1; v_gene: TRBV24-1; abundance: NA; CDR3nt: TGTGCCACCAGTCGACAGGCCTACAATGAGCAGTTCTTC; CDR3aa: CATSRQAYNEQFF
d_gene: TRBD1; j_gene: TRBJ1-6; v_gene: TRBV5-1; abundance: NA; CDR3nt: TGCGCCAGCAGCTCCCAAATAGGGGGCCGAGATTCACCCCTCCACTTT; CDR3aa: CASSSQIGGRDSPLHF
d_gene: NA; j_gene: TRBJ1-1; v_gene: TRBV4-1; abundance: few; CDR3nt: TGCGCCAGCAGCCAAGCAGATGTAGGCGCTGAAGCTTTCTTT; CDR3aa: CASSQADVGAEAFF
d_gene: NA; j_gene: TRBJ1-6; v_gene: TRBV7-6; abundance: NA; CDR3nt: TGTGCCAGCAGCCAACAGGCCCTTATTAATTCACCCCTCCACTTT; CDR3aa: CASSQQALINSPLHF
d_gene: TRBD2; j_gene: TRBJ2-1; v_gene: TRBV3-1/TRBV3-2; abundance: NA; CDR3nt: TGTGCCAGCAGCCACAGGAGCCTAGCGGGAGTCATAGGCAATGAGCAGTTCTTC; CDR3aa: CASSHRSLAGVIGNEQFF
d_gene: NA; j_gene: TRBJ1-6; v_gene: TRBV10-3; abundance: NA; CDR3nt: TGTGCCATCAGGTCCCTCCCTGATAATTCACCCCTCCACTTT; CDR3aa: CAIRSLPDNSPLHF
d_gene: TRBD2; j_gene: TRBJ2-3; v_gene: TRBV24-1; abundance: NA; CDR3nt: TGTGCCACCAGTGACTTAAGCGGGAGTCGGGCAGATACGCAGTATTTT; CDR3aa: CATSDLSGSRADTQYF
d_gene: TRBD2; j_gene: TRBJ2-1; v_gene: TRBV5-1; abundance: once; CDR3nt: TGCGCCAGCAGCTTGGATACCGGGGGGGCCCGGGGCTCCTACAATGAGCAGTTCTTC; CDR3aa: CASSLDTGGARGSYNEQFF
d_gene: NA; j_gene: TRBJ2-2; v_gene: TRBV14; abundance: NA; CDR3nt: TGTGCCAGCAGCCAAGAGGGGTGGCGGGGCTACGGCGGGGAGCTGTTTTTT; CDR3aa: CASSQEGWRGYGGELFF
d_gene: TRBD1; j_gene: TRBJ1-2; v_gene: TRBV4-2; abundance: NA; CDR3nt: TGTGCCAGCAGCCAGGTCGGACAGGGCAGCTATGGCTACACCTTC; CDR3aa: CASSQVGQGSYGYTF
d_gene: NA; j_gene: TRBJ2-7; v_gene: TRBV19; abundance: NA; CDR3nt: TGTGCCAGTAGTTCCACCGGGACACCGAGCTCCTACGAGCAGTACTTC; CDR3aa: CASSSTGTPSSYEQYF
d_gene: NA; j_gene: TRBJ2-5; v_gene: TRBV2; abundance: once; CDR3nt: TGTGCCAGCCGACGGGACCAAGAGACCCAGTACTTC; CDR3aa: CASRRDQETQYF
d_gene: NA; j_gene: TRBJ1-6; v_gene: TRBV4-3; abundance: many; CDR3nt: TGCGCCAGCAGCCAAGGTGGAAGGGACAATTCACCCCTCCACTTT; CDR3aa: CASSQGGRDNSPLHF
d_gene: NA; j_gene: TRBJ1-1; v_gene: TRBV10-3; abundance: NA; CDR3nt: TGTGCCATCACGATCAGGCAAGACACTGAAGCTTTCTTT; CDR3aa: CAITIRQDTEAFF